The subject of this entry is one T cell receptor (beta chain). What it recognizes is unknown. Time point reported: persistent/refractory GD, antithyroid drugs over 5 years with positive TRAb. PBMC RNA served as the TCR library source. It was by American Thyroid Association guidelines that Graves' disease was diagnosed. The data stem from a study of regulatory T cells in long-lasting Graves disease. Background on the study: Disease was considered persistent Graves' disease after over 5 years of antithyroid drugs (with positive TSH receptor antibodies).

Findings and limits, study-wide: Peripheral blood, not thyroid tissue, was the sole material studied. Gene preferences differed: TRBV28, TRBJ1-2, TRBJ2-5 in persistent cases.

J lost 9 bases, V lost 6 bases, and 7 bases had no gene match. Per germline, CDR1 KGHDR and CDR2 SFDVKD. This CDR3 is 13 amino acids long. Relying on iRepertoire HTBI primers and Arm-PCR of CDR3 regions, the team built TCR beta libraries. MiXCR, applied by TCRdb to the multiplex PCR reads, yields one record per CDR3 protein. Of about 660,000 distinct CDR3 sequences detected, 30% appear once; the ten largest clones hold under 55%. The sample was peripheral blood mononuclear cells (PBMCs), taken when the disease was refractory, from a patient treated with antithyroid drugs. The clonotype was recovered from a female donor with Graves disease. The chain combines TRBV24-1 with TRBJ2-1; 7 bases agree with TRBD2. The CDR3 nucleotides read TGTGCCACCAGTCCTAGCGGCTCAGGTGAGCAGTTCTTC. It encodes CATSPSGSGEQFF.